What follows are 10 T cell receptor beta chains derived from one specimen sequenced in a study of CD8+CD57+ T cells in acquired aplastic anemia. Patients chosen for sequencing had CD8+CD57+ cells that had expanded, as shown by flow cytometry. According to the study, genomic DNA was the template for TCR beta VDJ and CDR3 profiling. TCRdb reprocessed the reads via MiXCR and lists one record per CDR3 protein. This sample has approximately 250,000 distinct CDR3 sequences, with approximately 79% found just once. Material for sequencing was sorted CD4+, CD8+, or CD8+CD57+ T cells (not recorded which) from PBMCs. The receptors derive from a human donor with aplastic anemia.

The rearrangement joins TRBV7-9 to TRBJ2-7; D gene ambiguous. Looked up from germline, CDR1 is SEHNR and CDR2 is FQNEAQ (reference sequence). There are 15 residues in the CDR3. Trimming stripped 2 bases from V and 13 bases from J, with 24 bases between. The CDR3 is CASSLTGSYGANLYF. The CDR3 bases are TGTGCCAGCAGCTTAACGGGTAGCTACGGCGCCAACCTCTACTTC.

The CDR3 nucleotides are TGTGCCAGCAGCATGCCCGGGCTAGCGGGAGGGGGGAATGAGCAGTTCTTC. This encodes CASSMPGLAGGGNEQFF. The rearrangement joins TRBV5-5 to TRBJ2-1; TRBD2 aligns across 12 bases. CDR3 size: 17 residues. The V segment lost 4 bases and the J segment 7 bases; nucleotides outside the gene matches: 12. Germline V gives CDR1 SGHKS, CDR2 YYEKEE (reference sequence).

Concerning this clonotype itself: The conserved closing phenylalanine or tryptophan is absent in this CDR3, likely reflecting a read error. The chain couples TRBV9 to TRBJ2-3; 7 bases line up with TRBD2. The CDR3 sequence is 13 residues long. V lost 3 bases and J lost 8; bases outside the gene matches: 6. Germline V gene sequence: CDR1 SGDLS, CDR2 YYNGEE. The CDR3 DNA reads TGTGCCAGCAGCGACCCCTTAGCGGGTACGCAGTATATT. It yields the protein CASSDPLAGTQYI.

This rearrangement joins TRBV9 to TRBJ2-7, with D possibly TRBD2 on 6 matching bases. The CDR3 covers 18 residues. Trimming removed 4 bases at V and 1 base at J, with 24 bases between. Germline lookup yields CDR1 SGDLS and CDR2 YYNGEE. In DNA form, the CDR3 reads TGTGCCAGCAGCTTTCCTCCTAGCGCCACGGCCTATTCCTACGAGCAGTACGTC. It encodes CASSFPPSATAYSYEQYV.

Details on this clonotype: This likely comes from a read error, as the CDR3 has no conserved phenylalanine or tryptophan at its end. Because the CDR3's place on the DNA is in doubt, the DNA is left out and the CDR3 is given as listed by TCRdb. The chain combines TRBV7-8 with TRBJ2-3; the DNA was not used to check the table's D call, TRBD2. Germline values: CDR1 SGHVS, CDR2 FQNEAQ. The CDR3 adds up to 13 amino acids, both ends counted. This CDR3 is CASSEGGGPDTQY.

This clonotype showed up just a few times. At one end, the junction sequence differs from germline, possibly due to a read error. DNA for the CDR3: TGTGCCAGCAGCTTTCATCCAGACGGGACGGCCGATGACCAGTTCTTC. It yields the protein CASSFHPDGTADDQFF. V is TRBV7-8 and J is TRBJ2-1; possibly TRBD1 or TRBD2 for D (5 bases each). This CDR3 spans 16 amino acids. CDR1 and CDR2 from the germline V gene are SGHVS and FQNEAQ.

Points on this clonotype: The junction and the germline gene differ at one end; a read error may be behind it. The chain has TRBV7-8 and TRBJ2-3; no clear D. CDR1 SGHVS and CDR2 FQNEAQ come from the germline V gene. The CDR3 sequence is 13 residues long. CDR3 DNA: TGTGCCAGCAGCTTAGCGGGCGGAGCTACGCCGCAGTTT. It translates to CASSLAGGATPQF.

With regard to this clonotype: The junction departs from germline at one end; a sequencing error may be responsible. The chain joins TRBV11-3 to TRBJ2-3, with no clear D. This CDR3 contains 14 residues. The germline V gene encodes CDR1 SGHNT and CDR2 YENEEA. CDR3 sequence: CASSLELQRQQYVF. The CDR3 coding sequence is TGTGCCAGCAGCTTAGAACTTCAGCGTCAGCAGTACGTCTTT.

Turning to this clonotype: Since no conserved phenylalanine or tryptophan closes the CDR3, a read error is the likely cause. The DNA is left out, because the CDR3 cannot be placed on it with certainty; the CDR3 is given as TCRdb lists it. The chain links TRBV7-9 to TRBJ2-3; whether TRBD2, the table's D call, matches the DNA was not checked. The CDR3 comprises 14 residues, both ends counted. Germline CDR1 and CDR2: SEHNR and FQNEAQ (reference sequence). The CDR3: CAYEVAAYQETQYS.

This clonotype appeared a single time. This CDR3 is missing its conserved last phenylalanine or tryptophan, likely due to a read error. The DNA is left out, because the CDR3 cannot be placed on it with certainty; the CDR3 is given as TCRdb lists it. J is TRBJ1-2 and V is TRBV7-8. Germline-derived CDR1 and CDR2 are SGHVS and FQNEAQ. The CDR3 is 13 residues long, counting both termini. The CDR3 spells CASSQQRGGRFNY.